The entry below describes one T cell receptor (beta chain). What it recognizes is unknown. It was by 5' RACE with UMI labels that the TRB cDNA libraries were prepared. After re-calling the 5' RACE reads, TCRdb lists one entry per CDR3 protein, DNA absent. The table gives fewer than 90,000 distinct CDR3 sequences; the top ten clones make up around 0.58% of it. This sample stems from a study of CXCR3-negative and CXCR3-positive naive CD8 T cells. Study-wide results and limits: CXCR3-positive naive cells had more hydrophobic TRB CDR3s than CXCR3-negative naive cells.

Sorting was done in triplicate for each CD8+ T cell subset (about 280,000 cells each). The germline gives CDR1 MGHDK, CDR2 SYGVNS. The CDR3 covers 16 residues. Sequencing was performed on naive CXCR3+ CD8+ T cells from blood. Indicated subset: CD45RO-CCR7+CD27+CD95- naive CD8+ T cells expressing CXCR3 (TNR3+). The chain links TRBV25-1 to TRBJ2-7; TCRdb proposes TRBD1, but this gene call is untestable without DNA. The receptor's source is a human donor in good health. Some clones in this sample may be carry-over from other donors' samples. The CDR3 region is CASSEYFEGIRNEQYF.